This T cell receptor (beta chain) was recovered during a study of CD8+ T cells in alopecia areata (dated by TCRdb to 2017 to 2018). Regarding the complete study: The study used high-throughput TCRbeta sequencing to examine T cell clonal expansion in alopecia areata, in both the C3H/HeJ mouse model and human patients. Human TCRbeta sequencing covered scalp tissue and sorted CD4+ and CD8+ peripheral blood T cells from patchy and totalis/universalis alopecia areata patients and healthy controls. Scalp clonality was compared among normal scalp (n=4), patchy alopecia areata scalp (n=8), and alopecia totalis/universalis scalp (n=8). RNA came from the PAXgene miRNA kit for fixed scalp, the miRNeasy kit for PBMCs, and the RNeasy kit for mouse skin. TCRbeta CDR3 regions were amplified by immunoSEQ multiplex PCR using 35 Vbeta forward and 13 Jbeta reverse primers. The paper as a whole reports these results and caveats: Resident alphabeta T cells in normal human skin are also sequenced, complicating scalp TCR repertoire analysis, unlike mouse skin dominated by gammadelta T cells. Higher clonality and more expanded CD8+ clones were observed in lesional scalp than in normal scalp, particularly in alopecia totalis/universalis, a finding suggestive of antigenic drive. Shared TCR sequences between patients were less evident than in mice, which may be partly attributable to HLA diversity in the patient population.

Libraries were constructed by the immunoSEQ multiplex PCR assay. For TCR sequencing, RNA was extracted from every sample and reverse transcribed into cDNA to serve as template. SuperScript III was used to make first-strand cDNA, primed with a 2:1 mix of oligo-dT and random hexamers. A synthetic immune receptor repertoire was used to measure amplification bias, and any remaining bias was corrected computationally. Per the original workflow: Raw reads were preprocessed for error removal, and CDR3 was defined according to IMGT conventions as running from the conserved cysteine to phenylalanine. To get clonality, Shannon entropy was normalized by log2 of the number of productive unique TCRs and the result was subtracted from 1. Whether each scalp clone was CD4 or CD8 was inferred by checking scalp TCRbeta sequences against the CD4 and CD8 repertoires from sorted blood. TCRdb took this table from immuneACCESS and kept in-frame rearrangements with V and J called. Such tables lack part of the clones; where checked against another copy, unresolved V genes explain under half of the gap, and the rest is unexplained. V and J calls and clone size are those listed in that table; D and trimming were worked out from the DNA. This sample is represented by 150,000 to 200,000 clones; roughly 50% of them were singletons. Over 4% of the sample comes from the top ten.

Including cysteine and phenylalanine, the CDR3 has 14 amino acids. The sequence is cut down to CDR3 DNA, 42 bases in frame from base 1. V drops 1 base and J drops 3 bases, leaving 10 bases in between. CDR1 and CDR2, looked up from the germline V gene, are SGHAT and FQNNGV. As concerns this clone: The antigen it binds to is not known. No much larger clone is present one base from it, and per-base qualities are unavailable.

PBMCs were isolated by density centrifugation and stained for CD3, CD4 and CD8, after which CD4+ and CD8+ T cells were sorted on a FACSAria. Scalp biopsies and blood samples were obtained from unaffected controls. Input material: CD4+ T cells sorted from blood. This clonotype was sampled from a human donor in good health. The chain employs TRBV11-2 and TRBJ2-7, with the D gene too uncertain to name. The DNA reads TGTGCCAGCAGCTTAGGTGGCTTCCGCTACGAGCAGTACTTC. Translation gives CASSLGGFRYEQYF.